Listed below are T cell receptor beta chains from one sample, sequenced in a study of immune evolution from preneoplasia to lung adenocarcinoma. The assay was immunoSEQ multiplex PCR, and TCRdb's table has in-frame clones only and misses some. The profile shows about 4,100 clones, approximately 86% of them singletons. The sequencing input was FFPE minimally invasive lung adenocarcinoma tissue. The receptors here all came from a person aged 65-85 years with lung adenocarcinoma. Both conserved end residues are part of each CDR3. Each record gives: clone size, D gene, J gene, V gene, CDR3 protein, CDR3 DNA. The D gene is left open where the match is weak. Only some rows state a clone size, as once, few, many or a class for expanded clones.

NA NA TRBJ2-7 TRBV4-3 CASSQDLEVHEQYF TGCGCCAGCAGCCAAGATCTTGAAGTCCACGAGCAGTACTTC
NA NA TRBJ1-4 TRBV7-9 CASSLQGEKLFF TGTGCCAGCAGCCTCCAGGGTGAAAAACTGTTTTTT
NA NA TRBJ2-5 TRBV6-5 CASQNGGQETQYF TGTGCCAGCCAAAATGGGGGACAAGAGACCCAGTACTTC
NA TRBD1 TRBJ1-1 TRBV5-4 CASSIRTGVGTEAFF TGTGCCAGCAGCATTCGGACAGGGGTGGGTACTGAAGCTTTCTTT
NA TRBD2 TRBJ2-5 TRBV11-2 CASSLEAGRTSGDF TGTGCCAGCAGCTTAGAGGCCGGTAGGACTAGCGGAGACTTC
NA NA TRBJ2-1 TRBV7-6 CASSQDPTGAYNEQFF TGTGCCAGCAGCCAAGACCCCACTGGGGCCTACAATGAGCAGTTCTTC
NA TRBD1 TRBJ1-2 TRBV10-3 CAITSGGVANYGYTF TGTGCCATCACGTCAGGGGGAGTTGCTAACTATGGCTACACCTTC
NA NA TRBJ2-1 TRBV7-9 CASSPSGAGRDNEQFF TGTGCCAGCAGCCCTAGTGGTGCGGGGAGAGACAATGAGCAGTTCTTC
NA TRBD2 TRBJ2-2 TRBV7-3 CASSLRAGGAKTGELFF TGTGCCAGCAGCTTACGAGCGGGGGGCGCCAAGACCGGGGAGCTGTTTTTT
NA NA TRBJ2-2 TRBV29-1 CSVGRRVTGELFF TGCAGCGTTGGCCGGAGGGTTACCGGGGAGCTGTTTTTT
few TRBD1 TRBJ2-2 TRBV6-5 CASSYGTGDTGELFF TGTGCCAGCAGTTACGGGACAGGGGACACCGGGGAGCTGTTTTTT
NA TRBD2 TRBJ2-1 TRBV18 CASSPNSGGANEQFF TGTGCCAGCTCACCAAATAGCGGGGGGGCAAATGAGCAGTTCTTC
NA NA TRBJ1-4 TRBV19 CASSRQGRSNEKLFF TGTGCCAGTAGCCGTCAGGGACGGTCTAATGAAAAACTGTTTTTT
few NA TRBJ2-3 TRBV7-6 CASSLESGTDTQYF TGTGCCAGCAGCTTAGAGTCCGGCACAGATACGCAGTATTTT
NA NA TRBJ2-6 TRBV4-2 CASSPEDSSGANVLTF TGTGCCAGCAGCCCCGAAGACAGCTCTGGAGCCAACGTCCTGACTTTC
NA NA TRBJ1-1 TRBV16 CASSQAANTEAFF TGTGCCAGCAGCCAAGCGGCGAACACTGAAGCTTTCTTT
few TRBD2 TRBJ2-3 TRBV4-2 CASRASGGSFTDTQYF TGTGCCAGCAGAGCTAGCGGGGGGAGCTTCACAGATACGCAGTATTTT
NA TRBD1 TRBJ2-7 TRBV4-2 CASSQGQGAYEQYF TGTGCCAGCAGCCAAGGACAGGGGGCCTACGAGCAGTACTTC
once TRBD1 TRBJ2-1 TRBV28 CASSLAGGSYNEQFF TGTGCCAGCAGTTTAGCAGGGGGCTCCTACAATGAGCAGTTCTTC
NA NA TRBJ1-5 TRBV6-1 CASSEQMAGSNQPQHF TGTGCCAGCAGTGAACAGATGGCAGGTAGCAATCAGCCCCAGCATTTT
NA NA TRBJ1-1 TRBV12-5 CASGLFRSAAFF TGTGCTAGTGGTTTGTTCCGTTCTGCCGCTTTCTTT
few NA TRBJ1-1 TRBV4-1 CASSQGVGTEAFF TGCGCCAGCAGCCAGGGTGTGGGGACTGAAGCTTTCTTT
NA TRBD1 TRBJ1-2 TRBV4-3 CASSREGANGYTF TGCGCCAGCAGCCGGGAGGGGGCAAATGGCTACACCTTC
NA NA TRBJ2-3 TRBV7-2 CASSWRAGNTDTQYF TGTGCCAGCAGCTGGCGAGCCGGGAACACAGATACGCAGTATTTT
NA NA TRBJ2-1 TRBV18 CASSPRMNPGSYNEQFF TGTGCCAGCTCACCGCGCATGAATCCGGGTTCCTACAATGAGCAGTTCTTC
NA NA TRBJ2-2 TRBV6-6 CASRGTLANTGELFF TGTGCCAGCAGGGGGACACTCGCGAACACCGGGGAGCTGTTTTTT
NA NA TRBJ1-2 TRBV6-5 CATLVGGGGYTF TGTGCCACCCTCGTCGGAGGAGGGGGCTACACCTTC
once NA TRBJ2-2 TRBV7-6 CASSMPNTGELFF TGTGCCAGCAGTATGCCGAACACCGGGGAGCTGTTTTTT
NA TRBD1 TRBJ1-2 TRBV30 CASGQGWGYTF TGTGCTTCCGGACAGGGTTGGGGCTACACCTTC
NA NA TRBJ2-7 TRBV6-1 CASSARTEYEQYF TGTGCCAGCAGTGCACGGACAGAATACGAGCAGTACTTC